Listed below are T cell receptor beta chains from one sample, sequenced in a study of type 1 regulatory T cells. Each CDR3 protein gets one entry after TCRdb re-called the reads with MiXCR. The sample consists of 80,000 to 100,000 distinct CDR3 sequences, roughly 30% of them appearing once. Sequenced input: CD4+ T cells, either the whole sample or a sorted fraction (not recorded which). These receptors originate from a human donor in good health. Both conserved end residues are part of each CDR3. D genes are given only for firm matches. Clone size is given for some rows only: seen once, a few or many times, or a class if the clone is expanded.

j_call v_call d_call clone_size cdr3_aa cdr3_nt
TRBJ2-4 TRBV11-2 . . CASSSLRFKNIQYF TGTGCCAGCAGCTCCCTGAGATTCAAAAACATTCAGTACTTC
TRBJ2-3 TRBV20-1 TRBD2 . CSTRVLAGDTQYF TGCAGTACAAGGGTCCTAGCGGGAGATACGCAGTATTTT
TRBJ2-5 TRBV7-6 . few CASSLDGGSRGETQYF TGTGCCAGCAGCTTAGATGGTGGGAGCCGGGGAGAGACCCAGTACTTC
TRBJ1-4 TRBV29-1 TRBD1 many CSGTGGNEKLFF TGCAGCGGTACAGGGGGTAATGAAAAACTGTTTTTT
TRBJ2-7 TRBV7-9 . . CASSSSPGHKSYEQYF TGTGCCAGCAGCTCTAGTCCGGGACACAAAAGCTACGAGCAGTACTTC
TRBJ1-4 TRBV7-9 . . CASSSEGGEKLFF TGTGCCAGCAGCTCCGAGGGTGGTGAAAAACTGTTTTTT
TRBJ2-5 TRBV5-1 . few CASRTQDALETQYF TGCGCCAGCAGGACCCAAGACGCTTTGGAGACCCAGTACTTC
TRBJ2-3 TRBV5-1 . few CASSLNRDTQYF TGCGCCAGCAGCTTGAACCGAGATACGCAGTATTTT
TRBJ2-1 TRBV28 TRBD2 . CASTGRLAGLLNNEQFF TGTGCCAGCACCGGCAGACTAGCGGGCCTATTAAACAATGAGCAGTTCTTC
TRBJ2-7 TRBV7-9 TRBD1 few CASSSSGQGAMIYF TGTGCCAGCAGCTCTTCGGGACAGGGGGCGATGATTTACTTC